A selection of T cell receptor beta chains follows, all from one sample in a study of cytomegalovirus exposure and HLA in healthy donors. Sequencing was performed with immunoSEQ multiplex PCR; in TCRdb, only in-frame clones are kept and a portion is missing. The sample includes some 190,000 clones, about 77% seen only once; the top ten take 2% to 3%. The specimen was PBMCs. Receptors originate from a woman aged 25 to 39 in good health and CMV-seropositive. CDR3s include the opening cysteine and the closing phenylalanine or tryptophan. D genes are given only for firm matches. Not all rows give a size; the values are once, few, many and, for expanded clones, a class.

clone size	V gene	J gene	CDR3 length	D gene	CDR3 protein	CDR3 DNA
-	TRBV16	TRBJ2-6	15	TRBD1	CASSATGNGANVLTF	TGTGCCAGCAGCGCGACAGGGAACGGGGCCAACGTCCTGACTTTC
few	TRBV6-5	TRBJ1-6	14	-	CASKGLDVNSPLHF	TGTGCCAGCAAGGGGCTAGACGTGAATTCACCCCTCCACTTT
few	TRBV9	TRBJ2-2	17	TRBD1	CASSDSTGTEGTGELFF	TGTGCCAGCAGCGACAGTACCGGGACAGAGGGCACCGGGGAGCTGTTTTTT
-	TRBV28	TRBJ2-3	14	-	CATEPLINRDTQYF	TGTGCCACCGAGCCGCTGATTAATAGAGATACGCAGTATTTT
-	TRBV2	TRBJ1-2	13	-	CASSEKTQGGYTF	TGTGCCAGCAGTGAAAAGACGCAGGGTGGCTACACCTTC
-	TRBV4-2	TRBJ2-5	17	-	CASSLGDSGTLQETQYF	TGTGCCAGCAGCCTCGGGGATTCCGGGACTCTTCAAGAGACCCAGTACTTC
-	TRBV5-1	TRBJ2-1	15	TRBD2	CASSHRGDSYNEQFF	TGCGCCAGCAGCCACCGGGGGGACTCCTACAATGAGCAGTTCTTC
-	TRBV7-2	TRBJ1-4	19	TRBD1	CASSLVWQGVTSTNEKLFF	TGTGCCAGCAGCTTAGTGTGGCAGGGGGTTACCTCAACTAATGAAAAACTGTTTTTT
once	TRBV9	TRBJ1-3	17	TRBD1	CASSAGLTGGSGNTIYF	TGTGCCAGCAGCGCTGGACTAACAGGGGGCTCTGGAAACACCATATATTTT
-	TRBV2	TRBJ2-3	15	TRBD2	CASTGLAGGPGTQYF	TGTGCCAGCACCGGACTAGCGGGGGGCCCGGGGACGCAGTATTTT
-	TRBV10-3	TRBJ2-7	13	TRBD1	CAISATGDGEQYF	TGTGCCATCAGTGCGACAGGGGATGGCGAGCAGTACTTC
-	TRBV19	TRBJ1-3	16	-	CASSTPRRGERNTIYF	TGTGCCAGTAGTACCCCACGGAGGGGAGAGAGAAACACCATATATTTT
-	TRBV27	TRBJ2-7	14	TRBD2	CASSGGEGLVEQYF	TGTGCCAGCAGTGGAGGGGAGGGCCTGGTCGAGCAGTACTTC
-	TRBV7-3	TRBJ2-1	20	TRBD2	CASSLKGEGLAGGPYNEQFF	TGTGCCAGCAGCTTAAAAGGGGAGGGACTAGCGGGGGGGCCCTACAATGAGCAGTTCTTC